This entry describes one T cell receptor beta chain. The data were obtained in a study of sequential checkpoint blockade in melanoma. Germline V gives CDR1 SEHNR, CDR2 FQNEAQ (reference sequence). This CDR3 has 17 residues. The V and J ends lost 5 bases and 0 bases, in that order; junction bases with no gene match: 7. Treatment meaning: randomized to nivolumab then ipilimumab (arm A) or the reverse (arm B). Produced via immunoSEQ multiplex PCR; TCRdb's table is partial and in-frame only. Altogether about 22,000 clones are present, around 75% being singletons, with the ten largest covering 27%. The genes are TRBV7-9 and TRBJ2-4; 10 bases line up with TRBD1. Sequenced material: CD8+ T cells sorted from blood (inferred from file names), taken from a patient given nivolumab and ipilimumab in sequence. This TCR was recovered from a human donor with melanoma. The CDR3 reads CASSPRTGGLAKNIQYF. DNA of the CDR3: TGTGCCAGCAGCCCCCGGACAGGGGGACTAGCCAAAAACATTCAGTACTTC.